This T cell receptor (beta chain) was obtained from a study of CD8 T cell repertoires and HIV-1 epitope variants. Study-wide background: The baseline condition was 1M T cells left uncultured.

The ends were cut back, 2 bases at V and 2 bases at J, with 10 bases in the middle. CDR1 is SGHTS, CDR2 YDEGEE, per germline. CDR3 length equals 14 residues. The repertoire was sequenced with immunoSEQ multiplex PCR; TCRdb's copy has only in-frame clones and lacks some. The table has fewer than 4,500 clones, approximately 71% seen once. This clone occurred a few times. Its specificity is unknown. The sample consisted of cultured CD8+ T cells derived from PBMCs. This rearrangement joins TRBV5-8 to TRBJ1-2; no clear D gene. This clonotype was obtained from a male donor with HIV. CDR3 region: CASSFPRLNYGYTF. CDR3 DNA sequence: TGTGCCAGCAGCTTTCCAAGGCTGAACTATGGCTACACCTTC. The full variable domain, rest sourced from reference TRBV5-8 and TRBJ1-2, is EAGVTQSPTHLIKTRGQQATLRCSPISGHTSVYWYQQALGLGLQFLLWYDEGEERNRGNFPPRFSGRQFPNYSSELNVNALELEDSALYLCASSFPRLNYGYTFGSGTRLTVV.